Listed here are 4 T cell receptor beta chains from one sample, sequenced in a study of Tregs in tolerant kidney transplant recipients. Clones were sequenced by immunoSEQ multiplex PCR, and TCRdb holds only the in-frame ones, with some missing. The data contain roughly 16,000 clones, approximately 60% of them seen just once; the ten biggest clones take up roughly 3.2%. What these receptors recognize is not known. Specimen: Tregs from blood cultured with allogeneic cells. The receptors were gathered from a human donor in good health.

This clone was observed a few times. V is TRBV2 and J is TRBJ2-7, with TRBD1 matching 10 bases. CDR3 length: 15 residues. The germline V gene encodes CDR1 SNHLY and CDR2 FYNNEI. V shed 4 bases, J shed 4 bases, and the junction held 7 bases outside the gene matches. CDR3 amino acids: CASSGRDRGFYEQYF. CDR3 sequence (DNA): TGTGCCAGCAGTGGCAGGGACAGGGGATTTTACGAGCAGTACTTC.

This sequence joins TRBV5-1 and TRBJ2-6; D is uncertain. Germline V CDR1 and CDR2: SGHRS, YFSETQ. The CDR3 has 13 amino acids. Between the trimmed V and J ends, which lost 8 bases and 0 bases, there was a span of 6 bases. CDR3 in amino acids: CASRNSGANVLTF. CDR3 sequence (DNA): TGCGCCAGTCGGAACTCTGGGGCCAACGTCCTGACTTTC. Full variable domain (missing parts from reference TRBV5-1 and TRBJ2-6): KAGVTQTPRYLIKTRGQQVTLSCSPISGHRSVSWYQQTPGQGLQFLFEYFSETQRNKGNFPGRFSGRQFSNSRSEMNVSTLELGDSALYLCASRNSGANVLTFGAGSRLTVL.

The chain's CDR3 is CASSLRRLAGVTSTDTQYF. The CDR3 DNA follows: TGTGCCAGCAGCTTGCGCAGACTAGCGGGCGTTACAAGCACAGATACGCAGTATTTT. This chain connects TRBV7-9 to TRBJ2-3; 10 positions agree with TRBD2. The CDR3 sequence is 19 residues long. Germline CDR1 is SEHNR and CDR2 is FQNEAQ (reference sequence). Losses at the gene ends were 3 bases for V and 0 bases for J; bases not matched to a gene: 12.

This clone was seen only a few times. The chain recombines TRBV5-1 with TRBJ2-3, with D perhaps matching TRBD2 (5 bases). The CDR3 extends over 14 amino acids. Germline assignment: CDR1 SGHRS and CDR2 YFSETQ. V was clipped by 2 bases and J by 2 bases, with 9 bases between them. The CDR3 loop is CASSFGRATDTQYF. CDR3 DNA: TGCGCCAGCAGCTTTGGGCGGGCCACAGATACGCAGTATTTT.